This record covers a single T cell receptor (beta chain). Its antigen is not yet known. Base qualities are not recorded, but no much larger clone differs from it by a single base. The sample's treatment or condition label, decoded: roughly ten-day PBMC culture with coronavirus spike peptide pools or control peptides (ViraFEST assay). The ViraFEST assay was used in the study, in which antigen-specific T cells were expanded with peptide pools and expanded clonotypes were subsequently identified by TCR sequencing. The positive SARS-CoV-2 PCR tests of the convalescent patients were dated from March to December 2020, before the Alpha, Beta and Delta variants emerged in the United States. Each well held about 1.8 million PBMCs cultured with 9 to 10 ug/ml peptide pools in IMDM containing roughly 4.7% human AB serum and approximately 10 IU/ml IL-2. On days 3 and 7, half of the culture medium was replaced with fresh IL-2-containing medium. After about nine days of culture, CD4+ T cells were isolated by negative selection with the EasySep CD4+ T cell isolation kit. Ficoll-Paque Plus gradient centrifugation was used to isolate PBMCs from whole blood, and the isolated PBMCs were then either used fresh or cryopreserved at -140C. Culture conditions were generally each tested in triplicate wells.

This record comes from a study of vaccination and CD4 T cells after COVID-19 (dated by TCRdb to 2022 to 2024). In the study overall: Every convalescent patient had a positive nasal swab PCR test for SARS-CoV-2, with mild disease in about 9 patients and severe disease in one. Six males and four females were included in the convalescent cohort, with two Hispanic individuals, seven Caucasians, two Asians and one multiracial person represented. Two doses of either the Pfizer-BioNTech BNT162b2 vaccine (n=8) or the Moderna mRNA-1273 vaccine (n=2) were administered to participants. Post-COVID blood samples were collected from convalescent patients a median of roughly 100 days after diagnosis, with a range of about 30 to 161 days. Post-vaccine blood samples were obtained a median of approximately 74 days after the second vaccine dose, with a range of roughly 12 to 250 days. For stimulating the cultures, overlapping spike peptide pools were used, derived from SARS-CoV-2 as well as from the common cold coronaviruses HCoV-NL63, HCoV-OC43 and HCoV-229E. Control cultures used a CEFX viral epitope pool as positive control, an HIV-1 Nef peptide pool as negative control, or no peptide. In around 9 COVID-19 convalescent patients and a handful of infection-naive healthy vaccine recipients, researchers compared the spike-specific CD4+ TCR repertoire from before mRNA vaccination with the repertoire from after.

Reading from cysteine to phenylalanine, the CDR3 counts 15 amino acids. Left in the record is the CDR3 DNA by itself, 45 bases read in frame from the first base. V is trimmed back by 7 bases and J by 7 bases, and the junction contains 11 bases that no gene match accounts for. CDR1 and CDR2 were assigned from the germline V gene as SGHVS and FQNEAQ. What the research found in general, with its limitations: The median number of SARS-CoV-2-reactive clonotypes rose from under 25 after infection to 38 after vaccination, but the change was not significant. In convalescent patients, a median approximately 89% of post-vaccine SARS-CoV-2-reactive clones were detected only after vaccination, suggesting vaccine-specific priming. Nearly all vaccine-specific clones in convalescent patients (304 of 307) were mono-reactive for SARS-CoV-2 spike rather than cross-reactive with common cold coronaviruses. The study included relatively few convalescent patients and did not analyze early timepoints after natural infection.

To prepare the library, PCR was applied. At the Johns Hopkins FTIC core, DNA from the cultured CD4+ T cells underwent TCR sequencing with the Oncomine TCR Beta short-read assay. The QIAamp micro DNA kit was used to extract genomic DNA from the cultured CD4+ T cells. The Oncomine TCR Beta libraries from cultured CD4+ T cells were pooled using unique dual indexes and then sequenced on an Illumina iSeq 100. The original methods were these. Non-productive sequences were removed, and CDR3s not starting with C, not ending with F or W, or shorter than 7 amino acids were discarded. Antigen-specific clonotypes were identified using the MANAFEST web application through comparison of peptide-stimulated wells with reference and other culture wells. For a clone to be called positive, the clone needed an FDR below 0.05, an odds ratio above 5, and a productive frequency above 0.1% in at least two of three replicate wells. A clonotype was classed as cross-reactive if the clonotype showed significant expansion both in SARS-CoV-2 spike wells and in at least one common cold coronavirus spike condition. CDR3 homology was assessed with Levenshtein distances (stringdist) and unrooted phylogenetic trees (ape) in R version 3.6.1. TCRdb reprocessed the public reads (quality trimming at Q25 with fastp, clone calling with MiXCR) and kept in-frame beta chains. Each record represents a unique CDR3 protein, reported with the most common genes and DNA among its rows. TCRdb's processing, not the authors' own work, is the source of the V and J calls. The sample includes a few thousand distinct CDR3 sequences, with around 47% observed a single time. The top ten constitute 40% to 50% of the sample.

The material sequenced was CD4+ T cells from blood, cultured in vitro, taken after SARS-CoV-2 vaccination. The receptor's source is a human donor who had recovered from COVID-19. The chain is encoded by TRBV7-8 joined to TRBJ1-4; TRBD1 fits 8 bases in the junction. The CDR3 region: CASTHSGGRSEKLFF. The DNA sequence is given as TGTGCCAGCACCCATTCAGGGGGCCGGAGTGAAAAACTGTTTTTT.